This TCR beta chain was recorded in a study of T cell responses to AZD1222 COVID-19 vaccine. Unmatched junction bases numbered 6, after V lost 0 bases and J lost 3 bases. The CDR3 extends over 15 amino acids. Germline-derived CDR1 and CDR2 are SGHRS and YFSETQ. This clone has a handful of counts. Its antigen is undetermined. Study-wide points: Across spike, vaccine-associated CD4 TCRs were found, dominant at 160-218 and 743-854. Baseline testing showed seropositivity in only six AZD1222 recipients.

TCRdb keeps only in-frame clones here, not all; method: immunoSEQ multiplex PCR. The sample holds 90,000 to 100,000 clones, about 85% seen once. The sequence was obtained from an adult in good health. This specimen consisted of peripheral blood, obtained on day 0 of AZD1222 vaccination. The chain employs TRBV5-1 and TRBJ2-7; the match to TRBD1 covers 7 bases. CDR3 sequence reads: CASSLDSGGHYEQYF. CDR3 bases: TGCGCCAGCAGCTTGGATTCAGGGGGTCACTACGAGCAGTACTTC.